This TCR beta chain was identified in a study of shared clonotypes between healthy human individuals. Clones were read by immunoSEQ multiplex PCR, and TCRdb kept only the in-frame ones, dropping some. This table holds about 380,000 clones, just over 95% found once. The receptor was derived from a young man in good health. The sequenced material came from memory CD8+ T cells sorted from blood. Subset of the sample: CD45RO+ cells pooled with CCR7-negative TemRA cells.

CDR3 sequence reads: CASSEWPQHF. The CDR3 DNA sequence: TGCGCCAGCAGTGAGTGGCCCCAGCATTTT. The V and J genes are TRBV10-1 and TRBJ1-5; the D is unclear. This CDR3 is 10 amino acids long. V was trimmed by 1 base and J by 9 bases, leaving 1 base between them. The germline CDR1 and CDR2 sequences are WNHNN and SYGVQD (reference sequence).